One and the same sample provided the 16 T cell receptor beta chains below, sequenced in a study of radiotherapy plus CTLA-4 blockade in lung cancer. Only in-frame clones appear in the TCRdb table, and some are missing; sequencing was by immunoSEQ multiplex PCR. The sample has under 35,000 clones, roughly three quarters seen once. This sample comprised peripheral blood, obtained from a patient treated with radiotherapy plus ipilimumab. The receptors were gathered from a human donor with non-small cell lung cancer whose response to radiotherapy plus ipilimumab could not be evaluated.

The V gene is TRBV4-1, the J gene TRBJ1-2; 9 bases align to TRBD1. The V segment lost 4 bases and the J segment 0 bases; nucleotides outside the gene matches: 6. This CDR3 has 16 amino acids. Germline V gene lookup returns CDR1 MGHRA and CDR2 YSYEKL. This chain's CDR3 is CASSPYRTGANYGYTF. The CDR3 bases are TGCGCCAGCAGCCCCTATAGGACAGGGGCTAACTATGGCTACACCTTC.

The J gene is TRBJ2-1, the V gene TRBV29-1; the match to TRBD2 covers 10 bases. The CDR3 sequence is 12 residues long. Germline CDR1 reads SQVTM; CDR2 reads ANQGSEA. Trimming took 7 bases from V and 8 from J; bases not matched to a gene: 5. CDR3 sequence (DNA): TGCAGCGCACTGGGACTAGCGCATGAGCAGTTCTTC. Protein sequence: CSALGLAHEQFF.

The gene calls are TRBV6-6 and TRBJ1-1; TRBD1 might be the D (6 bases). The CDR3 runs to 14 residues. In germline, CDR1 is MNHNY, CDR2 SVGAGI (reference sequence). Trimming took off 6 bases at V and 0 bases at J, with 11 bases between the two ends. The chain's CDR3 is CASSLGQLNTEAFF. The CDR3 coding sequence is TGTGCCAGCAGCCTCGGACAGTTGAACACTGAAGCTTTCTTT.

A single count supports this clone. The chain is built from TRBV19 and TRBJ2-1, with 10 bases aligning to TRBD2. V lost 6 bases, J lost 5 bases, and 7 bases stayed unmatched. The CDR3 contains 15 residues. Germline V gene data show CDR1 as LNHDA and CDR2 as SQIVND (reference sequence). The CDR3 sequence: CASRTSGISNNEQFF. DNA for the CDR3: TGTGCCAGTAGAACTAGCGGGATTTCCAACAATGAGCAGTTCTTC.

V gene TRBV6-1 combines with J gene TRBJ2-4; D remains ambiguous. Trimming took 2 bases from V and 2 from J, leaving 16 bases between them. The germline CDR1 and CDR2 sequences are MNHNS and SASEGT. The CDR3 extends over 17 amino acids. The CDR3 loop reads CASSEQVLITSKNIQYF. In DNA form, the CDR3 reads TGTGCCAGCAGTGAACAGGTTTTGATTACGTCCAAAAACATTCAGTACTTC.

The V gene is TRBV9, the J gene TRBJ1-2; D call uncertain. Trimming shortened V by 1 base and J by 7 bases, and 8 bases separated the two germline ends. CDR3 size: 12 residues. Germline CDR1 is SGDLS and CDR2 is YYNGEE. The DNA of the CDR3 is TGTGCCAGCAGCGTATCGGGTGGTGGCTACACCTTC. Residues: CASSVSGGGYTF.

The rearrangement joins TRBV7-4 to TRBJ2-1; 10 bases line up with TRBD2. J was trimmed by 0 bases and V by 6 bases; bases with no gene match: 11. Germline CDR1 is SGHVT and CDR2 is SQSDAQ. The CDR3 runs to 18 residues. The chain's CDR3 is CASSVIPGLAYSYNEQFF. For the CDR3, the DNA is TGTGCCAGCAGTGTAATCCCGGGACTAGCGTACTCCTACAATGAGCAGTTCTTC.

The rearrangement joins TRBV6-5 to TRBJ1-6; no reliable D call. V lost 5 bases, J lost 15 bases, and 17 bases lay in between. Germline lookup yields CDR1 MNHEY and CDR2 SVGAGI. This CDR3 comprises 13 residues. The CDR3 protein is CASSPGKARGLHF. DNA for the CDR3: TGTGCCAGCAGTCCCGGGAAGGCCCGGGGCCTCCACTTT.

In its sample, this clone was seen a few times. V usage is TRBV6-1 and J usage is TRBJ2-1; the match to TRBD2 covers 9 bases. The trim removed 5 bases at V and 9 bases at J, leaving 5 bases unmatched. The CDR3 spans 13 residues. CDR1 is MNHNS, CDR2 SASEGT, per germline. The CDR3 protein is CASSSSGKSEQFF. The CDR3 nucleotides read TGTGCCAGCAGTTCTAGCGGGAAGAGTGAGCAGTTCTTC.

The gene calls are TRBV5-1 and TRBJ2-1; 11 bases are shared with TRBD2. CDR1 and CDR2 from the germline V gene are SGHRS and YFSETQ. The CDR3 runs 16 residues. With V trimmed by 2 bases and J by 8 bases, 9 bases remained unmatched. The CDR3 DNA reads TGCGCCAGCAGCTTACTTACTAGCGGGAGCTCGGATGAGCAGTTCTTC. This translates into CASSLLTSGSSDEQFF.

The table lists this clone with a few counts. The J gene is TRBJ2-1, the V gene TRBV6-6, with TRBD2 identical over 10 bases. CDR1 is MNHNY, CDR2 SVGAGI, per germline (reference sequence). The CDR3 runs to 14 residues. V trimming: 6 bases; J trimming: 7 bases; junction bases outside the gene matches: 6. The CDR3 DNA reads TGTGCCAGCAGCCTAGCGGGGGTGGGGAATGAGCAGTTCTTC. Its protein product is CASSLAGVGNEQFF.

This clone was recorded once. This chain uses TRBV6-6 with TRBJ2-7; 13 positions match TRBD2. The CDR3 totals 15 residues. Losses at the gene ends were 6 bases for V and 2 bases for J; bases not matched to a gene: 4. The germline V gene encodes CDR1 MNHNY and CDR2 SVGAGI (reference sequence). The DNA of the CDR3 is TGTGCCAGCAGGGGTACTAGCGGGAGGGCCTACGAGCAGTACTTC. Translation gives CASRGTSGRAYEQYF.

The chain couples TRBV5-1 to TRBJ2-5; TRBD2 matches at 12 bases. Looked up from germline, CDR1 is SGHRS and CDR2 is YFSETQ. The junction had 2 bases not matched to a gene; V was cut back by 5 bases and J by 3 bases. The CDR3 spans 14 residues. CDR3 DNA: TGCGCCAGCAGAGGACTAGCGGGAAAAGAGACCCAGTACTTC. Translated, it gives CASRGLAGKETQYF. Full variable domain (outside the CDR3, taken from reference TRBV5-1 and TRBJ2-5): KAGVTQTPRYLIKTRGQQVTLSCSPISGHRSVSWYQQTPGQGLQFLFEYFSETQRNKGNFPGRFSGRQFSNSRSEMNVSTLELGDSALYLCASRGLAGKETQYFGPGTRLLVL.

This chain joins TRBV5-1 and TRBJ1-2; 11 bases match TRBD1. J was trimmed by 5 bases and V by 4 bases; bases with no gene match: 4. CDR3 size: 14 residues. Germline V lookup: CDR1 SGHRS, CDR2 YFSETQ. CDR3 nucleotides: TGCGCCAGCAGCCGGGACAGGGGGAATTATGGCTACACCTTC. Amino acids: CASSRDRGNYGYTF.

J is TRBJ1-4 and V is TRBV23-1, with 11 nucleotides matching TRBD1. TRBV23-1 has ORF status, its function being uncertain. The CDR3 covers 14 residues. V trimming: 7 bases; J trimming: 10 bases; junction bases outside the gene matches: 8. DNA for the CDR3: TGCGCCAGCACCGGACAGGGGGCGGACGGAAAACTGTTTTTT. This sequence encodes CASTGQGADGKLFF.

This clone showed up just a few times. This chain connects TRBV4-2 to TRBJ1-2; 7 bases are a match to TRBD1. Trimming cost V 6 bases and J 0 bases; bases outside gene matches: 10. CDR3 length: 16 amino acids. Germline CDR1 is LGHNA and CDR2 is YNFKEQ. The CDR3 DNA follows: TGTGCCAGCAGTCTCGGACAGGCCAGCCCTAACTATGGCTACACCTTC. Translated, it gives CASSLGQASPNYGYTF.